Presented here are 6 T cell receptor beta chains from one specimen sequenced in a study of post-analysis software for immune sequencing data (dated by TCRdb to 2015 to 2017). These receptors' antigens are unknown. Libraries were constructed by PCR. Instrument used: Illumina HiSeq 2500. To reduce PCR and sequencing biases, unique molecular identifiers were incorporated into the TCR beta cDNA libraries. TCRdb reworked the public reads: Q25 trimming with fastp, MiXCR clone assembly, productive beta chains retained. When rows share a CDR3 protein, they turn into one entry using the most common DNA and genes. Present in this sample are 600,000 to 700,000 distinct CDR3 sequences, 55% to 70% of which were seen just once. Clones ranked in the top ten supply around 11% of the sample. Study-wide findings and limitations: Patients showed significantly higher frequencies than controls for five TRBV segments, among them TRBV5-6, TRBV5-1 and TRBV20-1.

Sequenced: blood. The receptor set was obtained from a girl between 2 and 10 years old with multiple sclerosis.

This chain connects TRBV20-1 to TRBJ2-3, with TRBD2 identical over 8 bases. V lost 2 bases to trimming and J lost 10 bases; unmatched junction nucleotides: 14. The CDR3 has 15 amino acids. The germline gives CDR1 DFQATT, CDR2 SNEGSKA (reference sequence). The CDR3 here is CSARPGLAFGVAQYF. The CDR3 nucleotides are TGCAGTGCTAGACCCGGACTAGCTTTCGGTGTGGCGCAGTATTTT.

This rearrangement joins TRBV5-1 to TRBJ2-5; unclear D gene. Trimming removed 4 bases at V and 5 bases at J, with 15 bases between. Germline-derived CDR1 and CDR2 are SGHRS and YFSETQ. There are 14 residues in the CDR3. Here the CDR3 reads CASSRLGVEETQYF. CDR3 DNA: TGCGCCAGCAGCCGGCTTGGGGTGGAGGAGACCCAGTACTTC.

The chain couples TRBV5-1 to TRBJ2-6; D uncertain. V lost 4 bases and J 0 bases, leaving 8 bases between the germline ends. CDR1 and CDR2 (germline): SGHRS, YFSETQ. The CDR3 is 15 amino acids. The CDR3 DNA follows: TGCGCCAGCAGCCTAGGGATCTCTGGGGCCAACGTCCTGACTTTC. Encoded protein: CASSLGISGANVLTF. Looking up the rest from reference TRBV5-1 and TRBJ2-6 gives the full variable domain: KAGVTQTPRYLIKTRGQQVTLSCSPISGHRSVSWYQQTPGQGLQFLFEYFSETQRNKGNFPGRFSGRQFSNSRSEMNVSTLELGDSALYLCASSLGISGANVLTFGAGSRLTVL.

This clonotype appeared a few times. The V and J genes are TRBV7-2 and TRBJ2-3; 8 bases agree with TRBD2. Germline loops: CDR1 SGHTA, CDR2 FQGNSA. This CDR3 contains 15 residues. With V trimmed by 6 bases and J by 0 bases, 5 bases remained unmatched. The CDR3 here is CASSATGGSTDTQYF. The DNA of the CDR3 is TGTGCCAGCAGTGCCACGGGGGGGAGCACAGATACGCAGTATTTT.

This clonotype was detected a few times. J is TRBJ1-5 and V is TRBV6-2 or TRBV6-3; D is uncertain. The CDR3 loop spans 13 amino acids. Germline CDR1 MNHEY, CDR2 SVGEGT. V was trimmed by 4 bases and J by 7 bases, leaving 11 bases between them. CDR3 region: CASSSNRKQPQHF. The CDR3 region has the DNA TGTGCCAGCAGTTCGAATCGGAAGCAGCCCCAGCATTTT.

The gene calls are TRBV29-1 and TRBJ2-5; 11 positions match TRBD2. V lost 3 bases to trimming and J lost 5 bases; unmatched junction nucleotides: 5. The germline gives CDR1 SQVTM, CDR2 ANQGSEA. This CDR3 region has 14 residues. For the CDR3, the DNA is TGCAGCGTTGACTTAGCGGGGGGGGCGGAGACCCAGTACTTC. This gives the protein CSVDLAGGAETQYF.